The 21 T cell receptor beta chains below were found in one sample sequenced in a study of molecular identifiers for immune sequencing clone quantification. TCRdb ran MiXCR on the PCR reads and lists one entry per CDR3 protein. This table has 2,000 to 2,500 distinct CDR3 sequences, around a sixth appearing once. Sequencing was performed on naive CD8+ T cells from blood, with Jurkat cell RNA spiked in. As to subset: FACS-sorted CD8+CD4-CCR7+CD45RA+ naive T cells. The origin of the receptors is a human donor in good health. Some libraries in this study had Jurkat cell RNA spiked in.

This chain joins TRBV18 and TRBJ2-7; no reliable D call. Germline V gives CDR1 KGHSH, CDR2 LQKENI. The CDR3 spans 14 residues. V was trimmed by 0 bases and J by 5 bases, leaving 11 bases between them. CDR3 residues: CASSPPAQTHEQYF. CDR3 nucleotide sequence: TGTGCCAGCTCACCACCGGCTCAGACCCACGAGCAGTACTTC.

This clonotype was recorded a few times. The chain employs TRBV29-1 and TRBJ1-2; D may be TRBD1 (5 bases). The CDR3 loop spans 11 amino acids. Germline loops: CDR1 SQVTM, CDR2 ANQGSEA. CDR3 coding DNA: TGCAGGGAGGCGGGGGAATATGGCTACACCTTC. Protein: CREAGEYGYTF.

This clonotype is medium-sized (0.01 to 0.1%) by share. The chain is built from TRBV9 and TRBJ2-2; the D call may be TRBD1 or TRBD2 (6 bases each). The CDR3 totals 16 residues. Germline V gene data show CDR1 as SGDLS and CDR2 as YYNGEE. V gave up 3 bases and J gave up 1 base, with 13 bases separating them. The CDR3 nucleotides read TGTGCCAGCAGCGACGCGGGACACCTGAACACCGGGGAGCTGTTTTTT. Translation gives CASSDAGHLNTGELFF. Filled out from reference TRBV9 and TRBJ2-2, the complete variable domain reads DSGVTQTPKHLITATGQRVTLRCSPRSGDLSVYWYQQSLDQGLQFLIQYYNGEERAKGNILERFSAQQFPDLHSELNLSSLELGDSALYFCASSDAGHLNTGELFFGEGSRLTVL.

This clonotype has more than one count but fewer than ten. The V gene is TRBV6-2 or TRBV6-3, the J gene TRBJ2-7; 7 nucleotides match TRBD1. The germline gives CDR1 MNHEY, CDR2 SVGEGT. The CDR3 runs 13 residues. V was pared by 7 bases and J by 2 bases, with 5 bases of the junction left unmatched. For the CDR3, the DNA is TGTGCCAGCACCGTACAGGGGACCTACGAGCAGTACTTC. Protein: CASTVQGTYEQYF.

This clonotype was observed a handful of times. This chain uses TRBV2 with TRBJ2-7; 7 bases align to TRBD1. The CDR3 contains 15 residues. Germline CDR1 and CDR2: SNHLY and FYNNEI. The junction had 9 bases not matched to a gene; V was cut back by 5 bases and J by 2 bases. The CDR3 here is CASSKQGSGTYEQYF. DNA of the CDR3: TGTGCCAGCAGTAAACAGGGGAGTGGAACCTACGAGCAGTACTTC.

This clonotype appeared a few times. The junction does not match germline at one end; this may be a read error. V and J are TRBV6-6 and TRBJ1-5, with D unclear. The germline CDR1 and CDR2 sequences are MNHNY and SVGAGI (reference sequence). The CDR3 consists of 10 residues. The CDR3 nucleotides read TGTGCCAGCGGTTATCAGCCCCAGCATTTT. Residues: CASGYQPQHF.

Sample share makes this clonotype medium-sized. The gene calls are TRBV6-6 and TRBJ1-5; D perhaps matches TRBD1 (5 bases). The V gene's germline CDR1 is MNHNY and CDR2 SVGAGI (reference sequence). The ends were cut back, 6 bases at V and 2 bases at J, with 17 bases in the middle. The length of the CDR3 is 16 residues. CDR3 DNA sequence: TGTGCCAGCAGAACCGGGACTGCGGCGGGCAATCAGCCCCAGCATTTT. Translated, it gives CASRTGTAAGNQPQHF.

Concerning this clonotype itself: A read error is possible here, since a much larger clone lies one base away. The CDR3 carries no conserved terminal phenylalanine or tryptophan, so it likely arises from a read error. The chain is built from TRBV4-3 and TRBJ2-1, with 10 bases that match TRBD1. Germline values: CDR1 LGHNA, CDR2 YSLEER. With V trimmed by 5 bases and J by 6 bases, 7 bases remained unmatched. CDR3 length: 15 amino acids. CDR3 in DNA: TGCGCCAGCAGCAGAACCGGGACAGGGGTCAATGAGCAGTTCCTC. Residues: CASSRTGTGVNEQFL.

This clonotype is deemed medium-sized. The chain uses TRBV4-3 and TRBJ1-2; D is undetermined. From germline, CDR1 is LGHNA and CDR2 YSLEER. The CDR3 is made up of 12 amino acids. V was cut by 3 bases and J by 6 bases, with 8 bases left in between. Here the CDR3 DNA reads TGCGCCAGCAGCCACATGGGAGATGGCTACACCTTC. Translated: CASSHMGDGYTF.

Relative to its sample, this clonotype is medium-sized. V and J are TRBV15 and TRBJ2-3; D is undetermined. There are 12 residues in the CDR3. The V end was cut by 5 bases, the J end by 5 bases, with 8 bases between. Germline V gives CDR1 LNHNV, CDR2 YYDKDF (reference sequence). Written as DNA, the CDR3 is TGTGCCACCAGCCAAGAGCTAGATACGCAGTATTTT. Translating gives CATSQELDTQYF. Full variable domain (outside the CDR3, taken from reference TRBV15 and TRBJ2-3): DAMVIQNPRYQVTQFGKPVTLSCSQTLNHNVMYWYQQKSSQAPKLLFHYYDKDFNNEADTPDNFQSRRPNTSFCFLDIRSPGLGDTAMYLCATSQELDTQYFGPGTRLTVL.

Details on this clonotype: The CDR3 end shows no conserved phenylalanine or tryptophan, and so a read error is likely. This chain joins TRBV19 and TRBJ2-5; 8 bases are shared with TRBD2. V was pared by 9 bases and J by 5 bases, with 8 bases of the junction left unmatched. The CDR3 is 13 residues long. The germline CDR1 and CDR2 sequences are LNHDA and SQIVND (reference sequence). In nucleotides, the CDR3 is TGTGCCAGCGGGGGACTAGATCACGAGACCCAGTACTCC. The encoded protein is CASGGLDHETQYS.

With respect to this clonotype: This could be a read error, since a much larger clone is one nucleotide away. The CDR3 here is CASRRQETQHF. CDR3 coding DNA: TGTGCCAGCAGACGGCAAGAGACCCAGCACTTC. The chain combines TRBV13 with TRBJ2-5, with no clear D. The CDR3 runs 11 residues. Germline V gives CDR1 PRHDT, CDR2 FYEKMQ (reference sequence).

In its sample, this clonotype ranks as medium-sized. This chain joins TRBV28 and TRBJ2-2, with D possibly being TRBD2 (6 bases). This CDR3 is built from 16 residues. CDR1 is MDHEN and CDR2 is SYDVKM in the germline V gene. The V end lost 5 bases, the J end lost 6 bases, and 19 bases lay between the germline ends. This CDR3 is CASSPITTGVAGELFF. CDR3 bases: TGTGCCAGCAGTCCGATAACTACGGGAGTCGCCGGGGAGCTGTTTTTT.

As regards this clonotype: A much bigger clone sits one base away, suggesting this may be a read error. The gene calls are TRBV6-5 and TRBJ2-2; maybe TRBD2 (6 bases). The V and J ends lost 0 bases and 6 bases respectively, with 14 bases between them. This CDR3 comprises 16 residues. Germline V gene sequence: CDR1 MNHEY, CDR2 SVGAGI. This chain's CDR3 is CASSYSLGGVAGELFF. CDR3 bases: TGTGCCAGCAGTTACTCTCTGGGGGGAGTCGCCGGGGAGCTGTTTTTT.

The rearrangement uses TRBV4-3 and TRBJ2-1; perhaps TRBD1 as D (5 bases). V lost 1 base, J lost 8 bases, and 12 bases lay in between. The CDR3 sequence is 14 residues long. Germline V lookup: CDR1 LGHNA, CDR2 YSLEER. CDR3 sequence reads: CASSQVWQGHEQFF. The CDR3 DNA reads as TGCGCCAGCAGCCAAGTTTGGCAGGGCCATGAGCAGTTCTTC.

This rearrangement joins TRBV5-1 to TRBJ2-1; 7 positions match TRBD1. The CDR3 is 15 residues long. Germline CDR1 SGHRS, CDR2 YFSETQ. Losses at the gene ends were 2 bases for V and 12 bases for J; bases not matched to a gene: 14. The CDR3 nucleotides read TGCGCCAGCAGCTTAACGGGACAGCCGCCCGGTGGGCAGTTCTTC. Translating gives CASSLTGQPPGGQFF.

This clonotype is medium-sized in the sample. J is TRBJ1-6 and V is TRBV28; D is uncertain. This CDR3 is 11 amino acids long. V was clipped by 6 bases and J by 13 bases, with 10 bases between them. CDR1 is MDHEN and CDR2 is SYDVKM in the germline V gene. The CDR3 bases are TGTGCCAGCAGCCATCTTTATCCCCTCCACTTT. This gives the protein CASSHLYPLHF.

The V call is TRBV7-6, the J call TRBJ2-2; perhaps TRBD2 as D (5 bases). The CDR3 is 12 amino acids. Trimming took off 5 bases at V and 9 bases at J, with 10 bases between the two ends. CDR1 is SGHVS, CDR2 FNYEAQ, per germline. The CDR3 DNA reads TGTGCCAGCAGCCCGTTAGCGAGGGAGCTGTTTTTT. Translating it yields CASSPLARELFF.

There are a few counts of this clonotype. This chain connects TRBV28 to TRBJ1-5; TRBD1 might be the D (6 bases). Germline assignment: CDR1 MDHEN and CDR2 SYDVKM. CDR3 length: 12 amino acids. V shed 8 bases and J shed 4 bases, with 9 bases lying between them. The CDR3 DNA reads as TGTGCCAGCGGGAGGGGGAATCAGCCCCAGCATTTT. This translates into CASGRGNQPQHF.

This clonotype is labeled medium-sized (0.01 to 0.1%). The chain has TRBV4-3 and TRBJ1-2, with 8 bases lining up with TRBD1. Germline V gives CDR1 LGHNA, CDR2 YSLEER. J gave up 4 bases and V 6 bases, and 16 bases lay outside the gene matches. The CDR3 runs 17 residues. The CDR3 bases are TGCGCCAGCAGGTTCTCATTGGACAGGGAGGATGCCTATGGCTACACCTTC. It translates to CASRFSLDREDAYGYTF.

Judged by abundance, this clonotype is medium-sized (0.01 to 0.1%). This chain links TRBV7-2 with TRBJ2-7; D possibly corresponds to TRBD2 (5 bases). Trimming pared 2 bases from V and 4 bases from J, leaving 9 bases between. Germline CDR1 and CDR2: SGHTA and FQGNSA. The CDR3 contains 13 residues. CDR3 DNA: TGTGCCAGCAGCTTACTATGGACTTACGAGCAGTACTTC. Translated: CASSLLWTYEQYF. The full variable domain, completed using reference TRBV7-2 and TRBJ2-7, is GAGVSQSPSNKVTEKGKDVELRCDPISGHTALYWYRQSLGQGLEFLIYFQGNSAPDKSGLPSDRFSAERTGGSVSTLTIQRTQQEDSAVYLCASSLLWTYEQYFGPGTRLTVT.